The rows below give T cell receptor beta chains drawn from one sample of a study of blood T cell repertoires in COVID-19. The assay was immunoSEQ multiplex PCR, and TCRdb's table has in-frame clones only and misses some. Of over 200,000 clones in the sample, over 85% were seen once. The sequenced material came from PBMCs or T cells enriched from blood (not recorded which). These receptors originate from a woman aged 25 to 39 with acute COVID-19. CDR3s include the opening cysteine and the closing phenylalanine or tryptophan.

CDR3 protein	V gene	J gene
CASSRSGRPNQPQHF	TRBV23-1	TRBJ1-5
CAWSWDREKQTF	TRBV30	TRBJ1-2
CASSPRTSRRRYEQYF	TRBV28	TRBJ2-7
CASSSAGGISNQPQHF	TRBV5-5	TRBJ1-5
CASSQGLAGPNNEQFF	TRBV4-3	TRBJ2-1
CASRRGGQETQYF	TRBV19	TRBJ2-5
CASTPDRMFGDTQYF	TRBV2	TRBJ2-3
CASSLGAGSPLYGYTF	TRBV5-4	TRBJ1-2
CASSLEAGRNQPQHF	TRBV5-1	TRBJ1-5
CASSGLPAGNSPLHF	TRBV19	TRBJ1-6
CASSADREAGNTIYF	TRBV19	TRBJ1-3
CASRDQGRGNSPLHF	TRBV5-4	TRBJ1-6
CASSLGPPYNSPLHF	TRBV5-1	TRBJ1-6
CASSPVNTGELFF	TRBV7-2	TRBJ2-2
CASSLAQGGEKLFF	TRBV11-2	TRBJ1-4
CASSQGLAGVGEQFF	TRBV27	TRBJ2-1
CASSASGSVSEKLFF	TRBV25-1	TRBJ1-4
CASSSGLASSYNEQFF	TRBV6-5	TRBJ2-1
CASSKLPGQSTDTQYF	TRBV28	TRBJ2-3
CASSPPGATEAFF	TRBV12-3/TRBV12-4	TRBJ1-1
CASSPDSPYGYTF	TRBV12-3/TRBV12-4	TRBJ1-2
CASSLDRNSGNTIYF	TRBV5-6	TRBJ1-3
CASSLADYGYTF	TRBV5-6	TRBJ1-2
CASSTLTGGNQPQHF	TRBV28	TRBJ1-5
CASSLVVGTGSDYGYTF	TRBV5-8	TRBJ1-2
CASSLVGTGYGYTF	TRBV7-2	TRBJ1-2
CSASRQVRPSGANVLTF	TRBV20-1	TRBJ2-6
CASSALAGSLQETQYF	TRBV7-3	TRBJ2-5
CASSLQGTDTQYF	TRBV18	TRBJ2-3
CASSLEQDHPQHF	TRBV11-2	TRBJ1-5
CASSLVGVNSPLHF	TRBV7-2	TRBJ1-6
CASSPAPERPDHEQFF	TRBV18	TRBJ2-1
CASSGTGSDQPQHF	TRBV2	TRBJ1-5
CASSLSVGSHLYEQYF	TRBV27	TRBJ2-7
CASSVITGTGNGYTF	TRBV7-2	TRBJ1-2
CASSQGSKGGTEAFF	TRBV4-1	TRBJ1-1
CASSIISGGGDTQYF	TRBV19	TRBJ2-3
CASNSGGRLDQETQYF	TRBV28	TRBJ2-5
CSVPGQLNTEAFF	TRBV29-1	TRBJ1-1